The 22 T cell receptor beta chains listed next were all sequenced from one sample in a study of T-cell reconstitution after alpha-beta-depleted transplantation in children. Using unique molecular identifiers, the investigators prepared the TCRbeta library. A single record per CDR3 protein comes from TCRdb applying MiXCR to the PCR reads. The sample carries more than 150,000 distinct CDR3 sequences, more than 12% recorded once. The source was PBMCs from the stem cell graft donor, collected from the stem cell graft. These receptors all come from a human donor who donated a stem cell graft to a child with acute lymphoblastic leukemia.

The chain uses TRBV28 and TRBJ1-2, with a possible D match to TRBD1 (5 bases). V gave up 5 bases and J gave up 5 bases, with 27 bases separating them. The CDR3 has 18 amino acids. Germline CDR1 and CDR2: MDHEN and SYDVKM. The CDR3: CASSDTRVNLDKGYGYTF. The DNA of the CDR3 is TGTGCCAGCAGTGATACCAGGGTCAATCTGGACAAGGGGTATGGCTACACCTTC.

This clonotype has at least ten counts. This chain uses TRBV5-1 with TRBJ2-3, with 10 positions matching TRBD1. CDR1 is SGHRS and CDR2 is YFSETQ in the germline V gene. The CDR3 contains 16 residues. V gave up 2 bases and J gave up 5 bases; unmatched junction bases: 8. The CDR3 loop is CASSLSGTGEVDTQYF. In DNA form, the CDR3 reads TGCGCCAGCAGCTTATCAGGGACAGGGGAGGTAGATACGCAGTATTTT.

This clonotype has at least ten counts. The chain couples TRBV29-1 to TRBJ2-5, with a possible D match to TRBD1 (6 bases). Trimming cost V 6 bases and J 1 base, with 12 bases left between them. CDR1 and CDR2 from the germline V gene are SQVTM and ANQGSEA. The CDR3 covers 13 residues. CDR3 bases: TGCAGCGTAGCACAGGGCCCCCAAGAGACCCAGTACTTC. Its protein is CSVAQGPQETQYF.

This clonotype was seen ten or more times. CDR3 sequence (DNA): TGCGCCAGCAGCAAAGAGGTCACCGGGGAGCTGTTTTTT. This sequence encodes CASSKEVTGELFF. The rearrangement uses TRBV5-1 and TRBJ2-2; D is ambiguous. The CDR3 contains 13 residues. Germline CDR1 is SGHRS and CDR2 is YFSETQ. With 4 bases removed from V and 4 bases from J, the gap between germline ends came to 8 bases.

Ten or more counts support this clonotype. V usage is TRBV11-3 and J usage is TRBJ1-1; the D is unclear. Trimming stripped 5 bases from V and 3 bases from J, with 10 bases between. Germline V gives CDR1 SGHNT, CDR2 YENEEA. The CDR3 covers 13 residues. The CDR3 sequence is CASSIQYYTEAFF. In nucleotides, the CDR3 is TGTGCCAGCAGCATCCAATACTACACTGAAGCTTTCTTT.

The CDR3 spells CANYRTEAFF. CDR3 in DNA: TGTGCCAACTATAGGACCGAAGCTTTCTTT. The chain uses TRBV2 and TRBJ1-1, with unresolved D. The CDR3 runs 10 residues. The V gene's germline CDR1 is SNHLY and CDR2 FYNNEI. V dropped 10 bases and J dropped 8 bases, with 11 bases sitting between them.

Many counts were recorded for this clonotype. The gene calls are TRBV20-1 and TRBJ2-3; 12 nucleotides agree with TRBD1. The CDR3 is 16 residues long. The V gene end was trimmed by 0 bases and the J gene end by 6 bases; junction bases not matched to a gene: 7. Germline V gene data show CDR1 as DFQATT and CDR2 as SNEGSKA (reference sequence). CDR3 in amino acids: CSARDYGTGGYDTQYF. The CDR3 bases are TGCAGTGCTAGAGATTATGGGACAGGGGGCTATGATACGCAGTATTTT.

This clonotype was detected many times. The chain has TRBV20-1 and TRBJ2-5; D gene uncertain. V gave up 4 bases and J gave up 5 bases, with 8 bases separating them. Per germline, CDR1 DFQATT and CDR2 SNEGSKA (reference sequence). This CDR3 comprises 11 residues. The CDR3 is CSATERETQYF. As DNA, the CDR3 is TGCAGTGCTACAGAAAGGGAGACCCAGTACTTC.

The chain has TRBV6-5 and TRBJ2-7; no clear D. Germline CDR1 is MNHEY and CDR2 is SVGAGI. V shed 2 bases and J shed 4 bases, with 12 bases lying between them. The CDR3 contains 14 residues. DNA for the CDR3: TGTGCCAGCAGTTACAATGCAGTGGAGTACGAGCAGTACTTC. Its protein product is CASSYNAVEYEQYF.

The rearrangement joins TRBV10-3 to TRBJ1-2; D call uncertain. CDR1 and CDR2 (germline): ENHRY, SYGVKD. The CDR3 totals 13 residues. The V end lost 3 bases, the J end lost 5 bases, and 10 bases lay between the germline ends. CDR3 nucleotides: TGTGCCATCAGTGATCCCGGATTATATGGCTACACCTTC. Protein: CAISDPGLYGYTF.

This clonotype was seen more than once but under ten times. DNA of the CDR3: TGTGCCAGCGGAAATCGGAACAATCAGCCCCAGCATTTT. Translated: CASGNRNNQPQHF. V and J are TRBV12-3 or TRBV12-4 and TRBJ1-5; D remains unclear. The CDR3 runs 13 residues. V dropped 8 bases and J dropped 3 bases, with 11 bases sitting between them.

This clonotype came up many times. CDR3 nucleotides: TGTGCCAGCTCTCGGGGCTCCGAGCAGTTCTTC. Translated, it gives CASSRGSEQFF. The chain employs TRBV11-1 and TRBJ2-1; D is tentatively TRBD1 or TRBD2 (5 bases each). The V and J ends lost 8 bases and 10 bases respectively, with 12 bases between them. The germline V gene has CDR1 SGHAT and CDR2 FQDESV (reference sequence). The CDR3 has 11 amino acids.

This clonotype has only a few counts. The J gene is TRBJ2-5, the V gene TRBV5-1, with D possibly called TRBD1 or TRBD2 (6 bases each). Trimming shortened V by 4 bases and J by 5 bases, and 18 bases separated the two germline ends. CDR3 size: 15 residues. Germline V gene data show CDR1 as SGHRS and CDR2 as YFSETQ. Here the CDR3 reads CASSGNPLGGETQYF. In DNA form, the CDR3 reads TGCGCCAGCAGCGGGAACCCCCTCGGGGGCGAGACCCAGTACTTC.

The table lists this clonotype with many counts. The V gene is TRBV5-1, the J gene TRBJ2-3; TRBD1 is a possible D gene (7 bases). CDR3 length: 13 residues. Per germline, CDR1 SGHRS and CDR2 YFSETQ. The V end lost 4 bases, the J end lost 6 bases, and 12 bases lay between the germline ends. The CDR3 spells CASSAGQSDTQYF. CDR3 coding DNA: TGCGCCAGCAGCGCGGGACAGTCCGATACGCAGTATTTT.

This clonotype was recorded at least ten times. V gene TRBV7-9 combines with J gene TRBJ2-3; D is unclear. The CDR3 length is 11 residues. The germline V gene encodes CDR1 SEHNR and CDR2 FQNEAQ (reference sequence). Trimming stripped 1 base from V and 8 bases from J, with 4 bases between. CDR3 nucleotide sequence: TGTGCCAGCAGCTTAGATGCTACGCAGTATTTT. Encoded protein: CASSLDATQYF.

In its sample, this clonotype was seen many times. CDR3 sequence reads: CASSPVNQEETQYF. CDR3 nucleotides: TGTGCCAGCAGCCCTGTAAACCAGGAAGAGACCCAGTACTTC. The V call is TRBV5-5, the J call TRBJ2-5; D is ambiguous. The CDR3 contains 14 residues. The germline V gene encodes CDR1 SGHKS and CDR2 YYEKEE (reference sequence). V was clipped by 4 bases and J by 3 bases, with 13 bases between them.

This clonotype was found many times. The chain employs TRBV7-9 and TRBJ2-5, with 15 bases matching TRBD2. CDR1 and CDR2 (germline): SEHNR, FQNEAQ (reference sequence). The trim removed 5 bases at V and 4 bases at J, leaving 8 bases unmatched. This CDR3 region has 17 residues. The CDR3 spells CASSRGGTSGRRETQYF. Written as DNA, the CDR3 is TGTGCCAGCAGCCGTGGGGGGACTAGCGGGAGGAGAGAGACCCAGTACTTC.

This clonotype has only a few counts. This rearrangement joins TRBV11-3 to TRBJ1-2; D ambiguous. Trimming took off 5 bases at V and 3 bases at J, with 10 bases between the two ends. Germline values: CDR1 SGHNT, CDR2 YENEEA. CDR3 length: 13 amino acids. CDR3 loop: CASSARLDYGYTF. The CDR3 DNA sequence: TGTGCCAGCAGCGCGAGACTGGACTATGGCTACACCTTC. The whole variable domain, remainder taken from reference TRBV11-3 and TRBJ1-2, is EAGVVQSPRYKIIEKKQPVAFWCNPISGHNTLYWYLQNLGQGPELLIRYENEEAVDDSQLPKDRFSAERLKGVDSTLKIQPAELGDSAVYLCASSARLDYGYTFGSGTRLTVV.

This clonotype has a count of ten or more. The CDR3 region has the DNA TGTGCCAGCAGCGTCAGCCCGGGAGCTCAGTACTTC. Amino acids: CASSVSPGAQYF. The chain has TRBV7-2 and TRBJ2-4, with a weak D call TRBD2 (6 bases). Germline lookup yields CDR1 SGHTA and CDR2 FQGNSA. The CDR3 extends over 12 amino acids. V lost 5 bases, J lost 12 bases, and 14 bases lay in between. The full variable domain, with the rest looked up from reference TRBV7-2 and TRBJ2-4, is GAGVSQSPSNKVTEKGKDVELRCDPISGHTALYWYRQSLGQGLEFLIYFQGNSAPDKSGLPSDRFSAERTGGSVSTLTIQRTQQEDSAVYLCASSVSPGAQYFGAGTRLSVL.

This clonotype came up many times. The chain carries TRBV5-1 and TRBJ1-3; D remains ambiguous. The germline gives CDR1 SGHRS, CDR2 YFSETQ. Trimming pared 3 bases from V and 1 base from J, leaving 17 bases between. There are 17 residues in the CDR3. The CDR3 DNA sequence: TGCGCCAGCAGCTCCCGTCCCTGGGGAAGATCTGGAAACACCATATATTTT. It is translated as CASSSRPWGRSGNTIYF.

This clonotype was found many times. The CDR3, as DNA: TGTGCCAGCAGCTTATACGGGACAGGGGGCGGGGAGACCCAGTACTTC. Translating it yields CASSLYGTGGGETQYF. This chain joins TRBV7-8 and TRBJ2-5; 12 bases match TRBD1. The ends lost 2 bases at V and 5 bases at J; junction bases unmatched: 6. CDR1 and CDR2 (germline): SGHVS, FQNEAQ. This CDR3 comprises 16 residues. The full variable domain, completed using reference TRBV7-8 and TRBJ2-5, is GAGVSQSPRYKVAKRGQDVALRCDPISGHVSLFWYQQALGQGPEFLTYFQNEAQLDKSGLPSDRFFAERPEGSVSTLKIQRTQQEDSAVYLCASSLYGTGGGETQYFGPGTRLLVL.

There are many counts of this clonotype. This chain links TRBV27 with TRBJ2-2; 7 nucleotides match TRBD2. The CDR3 sequence is 14 residues long. Germline V gives CDR1 MNHEY, CDR2 SMNVEV (reference sequence). Losses at the gene ends were 6 bases for V and 1 base for J; bases not matched to a gene: 2. CDR3 in amino acids: CASSWGGNTGELFF. The DNA of the CDR3 is TGTGCCAGCAGCTGGGGGGGGAACACCGGGGAGCTGTTTTTT.